This T cell receptor (beta chain) was profiled in a study of beta chain features in type 1 diabetes. The ends were cut back, 5 bases at V and 2 bases at J, with 13 bases in the middle. CDR3 size: 14 residues. Looked up from germline, CDR1 is SEHNR and CDR2 is FQNEAQ (reference sequence). Isolated RNA was reverse transcribed in full, so expressed TCRB transcripts were sequenced. Sequenced by immunoSEQ multiplex PCR; TCRdb stores in-frame clones only, minus some. The sample lists 200,000 to 300,000 clones, over 65% seen once, with almost 0.055% in the top ten. Sequencing was performed on naive CD4+ T cells from blood. This rearrangement joins TRBV7-9 to TRBJ2-7; tentatively, D is TRBD1 (6 bases). The sequence came from a man aged 25 to 45 in good health. DNA for the CDR3: TGTGCCAGCAGCGCTCGACAGGAGACCTACGAGCAGTACTTC. Its translation is CASSARQETYEQYF. Combining the CDR3 with reference TRBV7-9 and TRBJ2-7 gives the whole variable domain DTGVSQNPRHKITKRGQNVTFRCDPISEHNRLYWYRQTLGQGPEFLTYFQNEAQLEKSRLLSDRFSAERPKGSFSTLEIQRTEQGDSAMYLCASSARQETYEQYFGPGTRLTVT.